This T cell receptor beta chain was identified in a study of vaccination and CD4 T cells after COVID-19. In its sample, this clonotype ranks as hyperexpanded. The antigen remains unidentified. The CDR3 runs to 15 residues. Looked up from germline, CDR1 is MGHDK and CDR2 is SYGVNS. Trimming removed 4 bases from V and 7 bases from J, with 14 bases in between. Sample treatment: approximately nine-day PBMC culture with coronavirus spike peptide pools or control peptides (ViraFEST assay). By negative selection, CD4+ T cells were isolated once culture had run for approximately 11 days. At the Johns Hopkins FTIC core, DNA taken from cultured CD4+ T cells was sequenced by way of the Oncomine TCR Beta short-read assay. Each CDR3 protein is one row after TCRdb ran MiXCR on the PCR reads. The sample holds approximately 11,000 distinct CDR3 sequences, roughly 23% seen once.

The receptor's source is a human donor who received a COVID-19 vaccine. The chain is built from TRBV25-1 and TRBJ1-6; D is unresolved. Sequencing used CD4+ T cells from blood, cultured in vitro, obtained before SARS-CoV-2 vaccination. As DNA, the CDR3 is TGTGCCAGCAGTGGGACCGAATACCTAAATTCACCCCTCCACTTT. Protein: CASSGTEYLNSPLHF.